Each of the 25 T cell receptor beta chains below was sequenced from the same sample in a study of cytomegalovirus exposure and HLA in healthy donors. Both 60 Vbeta primers and 13 Jbeta primers went into the PCR. The data were produced by immunoSEQ multiplex PCR, yet TCRdb's version contains in-frame clones alone and is incomplete. The sample records 90,000 to 150,000 clones, 60% to 85% being singletons. Sequencing was carried out using PBMCs. The receptors stem from a man aged 45-65 years in good health and CMV-seropositive.

The rearrangement links TRBV7-2 to TRBJ1-1; tentatively, D is TRBD1 (5 bases). The CDR3 totals 13 residues. Trimming removed 2 bases at V and 6 bases at J, with 10 bases between. The germline V gene encodes CDR1 SGHTA and CDR2 FQGNSA. CDR3 in amino acids: CASSLWQGAEAFF. CDR3 sequence (DNA): TGTGCCAGCAGCTTATGGCAGGGTGCTGAAGCTTTCTTT.

The V and J genes are TRBV6-5 and TRBJ1-6; maybe TRBD1 (5 bases). This CDR3 contains 14 residues. V lost 5 bases to trimming and J lost 12 bases, with 17 bases between them. Per the germline V gene, CDR1 is MNHEY and CDR2 is SVGAGI. CDR3 amino acids: CASSTGTGDLPLHF. The CDR3 nucleotides read TGTGCCAGCAGTACCGGGACGGGGGACTTACCCCTCCACTTT.

Concerning this clone: Other DNA sequences from this sample encode an identical CDR3 as well. V usage is TRBV19 and J usage is TRBJ1-6; tentative D call: TRBD1 (6 bases). Germline assignment: CDR1 LNHDA and CDR2 SQIVND (reference sequence). The CDR3 sequence is 14 residues long. With 7 bases removed from V and 5 bases from J, the gap between germline ends came to 12 bases. The chain's CDR3 is CASTHRDNNSPLHF. For the CDR3, the DNA is TGTGCCAGTACCCACAGGGATAATAATTCACCCCTCCACTTT.

This chain joins TRBV5-4 and TRBJ1-2; no reliable D call. CDR3 length: 13 residues. V lost 0 bases and J 6 bases, leaving 9 bases between the germline ends. The germline CDR1 and CDR2 sequences are SGHNT and YYREEE (reference sequence). The CDR3: CASSLEYRNGYTF. The CDR3 DNA is TGTGCCAGCAGCTTGGAGTACAGAAATGGCTACACCTTC.

The chain employs TRBV11-2 and TRBJ1-3; D is uncertain. There are 13 residues in the CDR3. The germline gives CDR1 SGHAT, CDR2 FQNNGV. Trimming cost V 1 base and J 7 bases, with 8 bases left between them. CDR3 protein: CASSLGLTNTIYF. Written as DNA, the CDR3 is TGTGCCAGCAGCTTAGGACTCACGAACACCATATATTTT. The whole variable domain, filled in from reference TRBV11-2 and TRBJ1-3, reads EAGVAQSPRYKIIEKRQSVAFWCNPISGHATLYWYQQILGQGPKLLIQFQNNGVVDDSQLPKDRFSAERLKGVDSTLKIQPAKLEDSAVYLCASSLGLTNTIYFGEGSWLTVV.

The sample holds a few counts of this clone. This chain uses TRBV30 with TRBJ2-7, with TRBD1 identical over 9 bases. Trimming cost V 0 bases and J 2 bases; bases outside gene matches: 2. This CDR3 is built from 14 residues. CDR1 GTSNPN and CDR2 SVGIG come from the germline V gene (reference sequence). As DNA, the CDR3 is TGTGCCTGGAGTGTAACAGGGGGCCCCTACGAGCAGTACTTC. Amino acids: CAWSVTGGPYEQYF.

This clone has more than one count but fewer than ten. The V call is TRBV2, the J call TRBJ2-4, with TRBD1 matching over 7 bases. The CDR3 extends over 14 amino acids. The germline CDR1 and CDR2 sequences are SNHLY and FYNNEI. The J segment lost 7 bases and the V segment lost 5 bases, leaving 8 bases of the junction unmatched. CDR3 sequence (DNA): TGTGCCAGCAGTCCGACAGGGCTAACGAACATTCAGTACTTC. It specifies CASSPTGLTNIQYF. The full variable domain, its missing parts supplied by reference TRBV2 and TRBJ2-4, is EPEVTQTPSHQVTQMGQEVILRCVPISNHLYFYWYRQILGQKVEFLVSFYNNEISEKSEIFDDQFSVERPDGSNFTLKIRSTKLEDSAMYFCASSPTGLTNIQYFGAGTRLSVL.

This clone was detected only a few times. The genes are TRBV19 and TRBJ2-3, with D tentatively TRBD1 (6 bases). Per germline, CDR1 LNHDA and CDR2 SQIVND (reference sequence). Deletions cut 4 bases from V and 0 bases from J, with 14 bases between. The CDR3 runs to 16 residues. The CDR3 loop is CASSNQGPFSTDTQYF. The DNA for the CDR3 is TGTGCCAGTAGTAATCAGGGGCCATTTAGCACAGATACGCAGTATTTT. Full variable domain (remainder filled in from reference TRBV19 and TRBJ2-3): DGGITQSPKYLFRKEGQNVTLSCEQNLNHDAMYWYRQDPGQGLRLIYYSQIVNDFQKGDIAEGYSVSREKKESFPLTVTSAQKNPTAFYLCASSNQGPFSTDTQYFGPGTRLTVL.

V gene TRBV6-5 combines with J gene TRBJ1-1; D is ambiguous. The CDR3 sequence is 11 residues long. CDR1 is MNHEY and CDR2 is SVGAGI in the germline V gene. V lost 5 bases and J lost 3, with 4 bases in between. CDR3 in amino acids: CASSRDTEAFF. The CDR3, as DNA: TGTGCCAGCAGTCGAGACACTGAAGCTTTCTTT.

The sample holds a few counts of this clone. The chain combines TRBV19 with TRBJ1-1; 7 bases fit TRBD1. The length of the CDR3 is 13 residues. Germline CDR1 is LNHDA and CDR2 is SQIVND (reference sequence). Trimming at V came to 7 bases and at J to 5 bases, leaving 7 bases not matched to a gene. The CDR3 here is CASTRQGWTEAFF. CDR3 bases: TGTGCCAGTACACGACAGGGTTGGACTGAAGCTTTCTTT. The variable domain in full, completed from reference TRBV19 and TRBJ1-1, reads DGGITQSPKYLFRKEGQNVTLSCEQNLNHDAMYWYRQDPGQGLRLIYYSQIVNDFQKGDIAEGYSVSREKKESFPLTVTSAQKNPTAFYLCASTRQGWTEAFFGQGTRLTVV.

The chain is built from TRBV9 and TRBJ2-1, with 7 bases matching TRBD1. Germline CDR1 SGDLS, CDR2 YYNGEE. The CDR3 spans 14 residues. V lost 1 base and J lost 7; bases outside the gene matches: 5. Here the CDR3 DNA reads TGTGCCAGCAGCGTAATAGACAGGGTGAATGAGCAGTTCTTC. Protein sequence: CASSVIDRVNEQFF.

This clone was detected only once. This chain uses TRBV11-3 with TRBJ2-1; 9 bases agree with TRBD2. Trimming removed 4 bases from V and 6 bases from J; junction bases left unmatched: 16. CDR1 and CDR2 (germline): SGHNT, YENEEA. The CDR3 covers 18 residues. CDR3 loop: CASSSSRHGSGRSNEQFF. For the CDR3, the DNA is TGTGCCAGCAGCTCGTCCAGACATGGTAGCGGGAGATCCAATGAGCAGTTCTTC.

V usage is TRBV14 and J usage is TRBJ1-3; 7 bases match TRBD1. The CDR3 extends over 16 amino acids. CDR1 is SGHDN and CDR2 is FVKESK in the germline V gene. Germline trimming cut 3 bases from V and 0 bases from J; bases unmatched to any gene: 5. The CDR3 loop reads CASSQPGGISGNTIYF. CDR3 nucleotide sequence: TGTGCCAGCAGCCAGCCAGGGGGTATCTCTGGAAACACCATATATTTT. The whole variable domain, remainder taken from reference TRBV14 and TRBJ1-3, is EAGVTQFPSHSVIEKGQTVTLRCDPISGHDNLYWYRRVMGKEIKFLLHFVKESKQDESGMPNNRFLAERTGGTYSTLKVQPAELEDSGVYFCASSQPGGISGNTIYFGEGSWLTVV.

The V gene is TRBV14, the J gene TRBJ2-1; maybe TRBD1 (6 bases). Germline V lookup: CDR1 SGHDN, CDR2 FVKESK. The V end was cut by 3 bases, the J end by 5 bases, with 14 bases between. The CDR3 consists of 15 residues. The CDR3 region is CASSHAGQSNNEQFF. For the CDR3, the DNA is TGTGCCAGCAGCCATGCCGGACAGTCTAACAATGAGCAGTTCTTC.

The chain carries TRBV19 and TRBJ1-5; D possibly corresponds to TRBD1 (6 bases). Germline assignment: CDR1 LNHDA and CDR2 SQIVND (reference sequence). The CDR3 has 14 amino acids. V was shortened by 7 bases and J by 1 base, with 11 bases between the two germline ends. The CDR3 spells CASNPGQSNQPQHF. The DNA of the CDR3 is TGTGCCAGTAATCCGGGACAAAGCAATCAGCCCCAGCATTTT.

V is TRBV1 and J is TRBJ1-1; the DNA was not compared with TRBD1, the D call given in the table. TRBV1 represents a pseudogene. CDR3 size: 21 residues. The CDR3 reads CTSSRPGGITRDSDTNTEAFF. CDR3 sequence (DNA): TGCACCAGCAGCCGCCCCGGGGGAATAACCCGGGACAGCGACACTAACACTGAAGCTTTCTTT.

J is TRBJ1-2 and V is TRBV28, with 8 positions matching TRBD1. Unmatched junction bases numbered 15, after V lost 7 bases and J lost 8 bases. Germline assignment: CDR1 MDHEN and CDR2 SYDVKM. CDR3 length: 15 amino acids. The CDR3 DNA reads as TGTGCCAGCACTCCAGGGGGCTCAGGTTCTCGGGGCTACACCTTC. Its protein is CASTPGGSGSRGYTF.

This chain joins TRBV5-1 and TRBJ1-4, with D hard to call. Germline assignment: CDR1 SGHRS and CDR2 YFSETQ. There are 15 residues in the CDR3. The V end lost 4 bases, the J end lost 0 bases, and 10 bases lay between the germline ends. The CDR3 protein is CASSAVGATNEKLFF. In nucleotides, the CDR3 is TGCGCCAGCAGCGCGGTAGGAGCAACTAATGAAAAACTGTTTTTT.

The rearrangement uses TRBV6-5 and TRBJ2-2; 7 positions match TRBD1. The CDR3 is 15 amino acids. The ends lost 8 bases at V and 1 base at J; junction bases unmatched: 7. The germline V gene encodes CDR1 MNHEY and CDR2 SVGAGI. This CDR3 reads CASQTGAMNTGELFF. DNA for the CDR3: TGTGCCAGCCAAACAGGGGCCATGAACACCGGGGAGCTGTTTTTT.

This clone has only a few counts. This sequence joins TRBV7-9 and TRBJ2-1, with D possibly TRBD1 on 6 matching bases. Trimming removed 4 bases from V and 5 bases from J, with 12 bases in between. CDR1 SEHNR and CDR2 FQNEAQ come from the germline V gene (reference sequence). This CDR3 has 14 residues. CDR3 nucleotide sequence: TGTGCCAGCAGCTCCCCACAGGGCCACAATGAGCAGTTCTTC. This translates into CASSSPQGHNEQFF.

This clone was observed a handful of times. The chain has TRBV2 and TRBJ1-1, with D unclear. V was trimmed by 3 bases and J by 1 base, leaving 6 bases between them. CDR1 and CDR2 (germline): SNHLY, FYNNEI. The CDR3 length is 13 residues. This chain's CDR3 is CASSDDTNTEAFF. CDR3 sequence (DNA): TGTGCCAGCAGTGATGACACGAACACTGAAGCTTTCTTT.

The CDR3 DNA sequence: TGTGCCAGCAGCTTCGGACTAGCGGGGGGAGATACGCAGTATTTT. It encodes CASSFGLAGGDTQYF. The chain couples TRBV7-9 to TRBJ2-3; 14 positions agree with TRBD2. Germline CDR1 reads SEHNR; CDR2 reads FQNEAQ (reference sequence). Trimming took 3 bases from V and 5 from J; bases not matched to a gene: 1. The CDR3 is 15 residues long.

V gene TRBV6-5 combines with J gene TRBJ1-1, with D maybe TRBD1 (6 bases). Germline V CDR1 and CDR2: MNHEY, SVGAGI. The CDR3 extends over 13 amino acids. V dropped 2 bases and J dropped 8 bases, with 12 bases sitting between them. CDR3 residues: CASSYDTGKEAFF. DNA for the CDR3: TGTGCCAGCAGTTACGATACAGGGAAAGAAGCTTTCTTT.

This sequence joins TRBV9 and TRBJ2-3; possibly TRBD2 for D (6 bases). The CDR3 runs 14 residues. The V gene's germline CDR1 is SGDLS and CDR2 YYNGEE. V was pared by 3 bases and J by 2 bases, with 10 bases between. CDR3: CASSGGVLTDTQYF. CDR3 nucleotides: TGTGCCAGCAGCGGGGGGGTCCTCACAGATACGCAGTATTTT.

The J gene is TRBJ2-2, the V gene TRBV9; D is ambiguous. The length of the CDR3 is 13 residues. With 2 bases removed from V and 4 bases from J, the gap between germline ends came to 6 bases. In germline, CDR1 is SGDLS, CDR2 YYNGEE. DNA for the CDR3: TGTGCCAGCAGCGTTTTCAGCACCGGGGAGCTGTTTTTT. Translating gives CASSVFSTGELFF.